The 9 T cell receptor beta chains given below trace back to one sample, sequenced in a study of T-cell reconstitution after alpha-beta-depleted transplantation in children. Unique molecular identifiers were built into the TCRbeta library. TCRdb analysed the PCR reads with MiXCR anew, one entry per CDR3 protein. Altogether 70,000 to 95,000 distinct CDR3 sequences are present, approximately 18% being singletons, with the ten largest covering 51%. The material sequenced was PBMCs, mostly from graft donor cells, taken 360 days after TCRalphabeta/CD19-depleted stem cell transplant. Receptors were obtained from a male patient between 2 and 10 years old who had a stem cell transplant for acute lymphoblastic leukemia, so the T cells may come from the graft donor.

This clonotype was counted a few times. This sequence joins TRBV18 and TRBJ2-1; 8 bases align to TRBD2. CDR1 and CDR2 (germline): KGHSH, LQKENI. The length of the CDR3 is 15 residues. J lost 0 bases, V lost 6 bases, and 4 bases had no gene match. CDR3 in DNA: TGTGCCAGCTCTCCCGGGACTAGCTCCTACAATGAGCAGTTCTTC. It codes for CASSPGTSSYNEQFF.

This clonotype came up many times. The chain couples TRBV7-9 to TRBJ1-5, with 8 bases lining up with TRBD1. V lost 4 bases and J lost 7; bases outside the gene matches: 9. Germline CDR1 and CDR2: SEHNR and FQNEAQ (reference sequence). The CDR3 consists of 15 residues. CDR3 nucleotides: TGTGCCAGCAGCTCGGACAGGGACGGAGGACAGCCCCAGCATTTT. This translates into CASSSDRDGGQPQHF.

The chain carries TRBV6-1 and TRBJ1-2, with D possibly matching TRBD1 (6 bases). V dropped 0 bases and J dropped 5 bases, with 13 bases sitting between them. Looked up from germline, CDR1 is MNHNS and CDR2 is SASEGT. This CDR3 is 15 amino acids long. The CDR3 is CASSEARGGQYGYTF. The CDR3 bases are TGTGCCAGCAGTGAAGCGAGAGGGGGGCAGTATGGCTACACCTTC.

The chain is built from TRBV4-1 and TRBJ2-5; D uncertain. From germline, CDR1 is MGHRA and CDR2 YSYEKL. Trimming took 0 bases from V and 5 from J, leaving 7 bases between them. The CDR3 extends over 13 amino acids. CDR3 in amino acids: CASSQEGRETQYF. The CDR3 nucleotides are TGCGCCAGCAGCCAAGAGGGCCGGGAGACCCAGTACTTC.

This clonotype was seen a handful of times. The chain combines TRBV12-3 or TRBV12-4 with TRBJ1-2, with D possibly being TRBD1 (5 bases). V was cut by 2 bases and J by 8 bases, with 9 bases left in between. This CDR3 region has 12 residues. CDR3 sequence (DNA): TGTGCCAGCAGTTTATTGGGGCGCGGCTACACCTTC. This encodes CASSLLGRGYTF.

This clonotype was counted a few times. The chain combines TRBV2 with TRBJ2-1; 12 nucleotides agree with TRBD2. The J segment lost 4 bases and the V segment lost 6 bases, leaving 10 bases of the junction unmatched. This CDR3 is 17 amino acids long. The germline V gene encodes CDR1 SNHLY and CDR2 FYNNEI. CDR3: CASSPFALAGGYNEQFF. The CDR3 DNA follows: TGTGCCAGCAGCCCCTTTGCCCTAGCGGGAGGGTACAATGAGCAGTTCTTC.

The genes are TRBV11-3 and TRBJ2-7; the D gene is possibly TRBD2 (6 bases). The CDR3 is 14 amino acids. From germline, CDR1 is SGHNT and CDR2 YENEEA. The V and J ends lost 1 base and 2 bases respectively, with 9 bases between them. The CDR3 loop reads CASSLVLATYEQYF. The CDR3 nucleotides are TGTGCCAGCAGCTTAGTTCTAGCGACCTACGAGCAGTACTTC.

This clonotype was recorded a few times. This chain uses TRBV29-1 with TRBJ2-2; 11 positions match TRBD2. The CDR3 has 18 amino acids. The V segment lost 4 bases and the J segment 2 bases; nucleotides outside the gene matches: 12. The germline V gene has CDR1 SQVTM and CDR2 ANQGSEA. The CDR3 protein is CSVGIGLAGGRNTGELFF. As DNA, the CDR3 is TGCAGCGTTGGCATCGGGCTAGCGGGAGGACGAAACACCGGGGAGCTGTTTTTT.

The V call is TRBV5-1, the J call TRBJ1-1; D not certain. Germline V gives CDR1 SGHRS, CDR2 YFSETQ. CDR3 size: 14 residues. The ends were cut back, 0 bases at V and 1 base at J, with 7 bases in the middle. Here the CDR3 DNA reads TGCGCCAGCAGCTTGGGCAGTGCGAACACTGAAGCTTTCTTT. The encoded protein is CASSLGSANTEAFF.